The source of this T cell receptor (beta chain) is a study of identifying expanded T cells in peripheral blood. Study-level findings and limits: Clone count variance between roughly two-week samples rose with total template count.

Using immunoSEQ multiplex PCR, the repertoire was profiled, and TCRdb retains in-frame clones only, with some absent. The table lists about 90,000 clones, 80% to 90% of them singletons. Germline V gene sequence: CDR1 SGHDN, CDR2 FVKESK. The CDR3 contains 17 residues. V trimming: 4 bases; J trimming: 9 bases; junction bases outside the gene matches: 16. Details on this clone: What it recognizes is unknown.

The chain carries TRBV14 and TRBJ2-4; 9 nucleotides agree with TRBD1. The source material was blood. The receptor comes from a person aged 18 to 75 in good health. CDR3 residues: CASSPALPGQGFSIQYF. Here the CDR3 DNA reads TGTGCCAGCAGCCCCGCTCTGCCGGGACAGGGCTTTTCCATTCAGTACTTC.